This T cell receptor (beta chain) was retrieved from a study of neoadjuvant nivolumab and ipilimumab in lung cancer (TCRdb year 2020). About the study as a whole: Intravenous nivolumab was dosed at 3 mg/kg on days 1, 15 and 29, and in the combination arm ipilimumab 1 mg/kg was added on day 1 only. For each study arm, the primary endpoint of the trial was the rate of major pathologic response (MPR) in the intention-to-treat population. A total of roughly 45 patients with operable NSCLC were treated in the trial, with roughly 23 randomized to nivolumab monotherapy and about 21 randomized to nivolumab plus ipilimumab. TCR repertoires were compared between pretherapy (baseline) peripheral blood and tumors resected at surgery after neoadjuvant immune checkpoint blockade. Matched pretherapy and resected tumor pairs were analyzed for seven patients: four treated with nivolumab and three with nivolumab plus ipilimumab.

Library prep was done by the immunoSEQ multiplex PCR assay. The study's processing was this. Repertoires were summarized in terms of richness and clonality, and significantly expanded and contracted clones between pre- and post-therapy samples were identified. As stored in TCRdb, this immuneACCESS dataset retains in-frame rearrangements with V and J assigned. A fraction of the clones does not appear; measured against another copy, unresolved V genes explain less than half of the discrepancy, and the remainder lacks a known reason. V and J calls and clone size are as listed in that table; D and trimming were resolved from the DNA. The sample includes some 6,900 clones, with around 90% observed a single time. 2% to 3% of the sample is held by the ten biggest clonotypes. The cysteine opens and the phenylalanine closes a CDR3 of 13 amino acids. The read is trimmed to its CDR3 DNA, 39 bases read in frame from base 1. The germline V gene sets CDR1 to ENHRY and CDR2 to SYGVKD. The germline ends are 3 bases apart after V is trimmed by 3 bases and J by 0 bases.

Broader findings and caveats from the paper: A positive correlation was observed between pretherapy blood TCR richness and richness in tumors resected after neoadjuvant therapy (Spearman R of about 0.83). A small number of samples was subjected to TCR sequencing. Compared with tumor-adjacent uninvolved lung, resected tumors had greater TCR richness and clonality, and increases showed up in more of the dual-therapy-treated tumors. From pretherapy to surgery, tumor T-cell richness and clonality went up in three of three dual-therapy tumors, versus only two of four nivolumab-treated tumors. No significant correlation was found between TCR clonality and pathologic tumor regression, and only one major-pathologic-response sample was available for the clonality analysis.

Sample time point, as interpreted from the label and publication: at surgical resection after neoadjuvant nivolumab +/- ipilimumab. The samples were obtained from NEOSTAR, a phase 2 randomized trial that tested neoadjuvant nivolumab or nivolumab plus ipilimumab, followed by surgery, in operable NSCLC. As for this clone: Its antigen remains unidentified. No per-base quality is available; no much larger clone lies one base away.

The input for sequencing was tumor tissue, taken after neoadjuvant nivolumab, alone or with ipilimumab, at or shortly before surgery. This chain is built from TRBV10-3 and TRBJ2-1; no confident D gene assignment can be made. The source of this sequence is an adult with non-small cell lung cancer. Some clones in this sample may be carry-over from other donors' samples. The encoded CDR3 is CAISEDSYNEQFF. The nucleotide sequence reads as follows: TGTGCCATCAGTGAAGACTCCTACAATGAGCAGTTCTTC.